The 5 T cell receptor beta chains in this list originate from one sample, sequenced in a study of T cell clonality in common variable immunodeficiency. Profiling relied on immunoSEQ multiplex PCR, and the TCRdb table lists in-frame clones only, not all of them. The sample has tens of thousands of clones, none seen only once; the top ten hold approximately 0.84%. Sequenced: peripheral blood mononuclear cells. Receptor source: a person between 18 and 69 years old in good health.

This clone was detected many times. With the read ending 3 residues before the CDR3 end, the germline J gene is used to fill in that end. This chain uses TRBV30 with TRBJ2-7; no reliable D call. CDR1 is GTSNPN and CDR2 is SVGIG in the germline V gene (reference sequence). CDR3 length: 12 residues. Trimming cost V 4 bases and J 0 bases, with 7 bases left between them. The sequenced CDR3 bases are TGTGCCTGGAATGCAGGCTCCTACGAG. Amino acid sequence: CAWNAGSYE. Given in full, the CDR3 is CAWNAGSYEQYF.

The CDR3 DNA, read in part, is TGTGCCAGCAGGGTCAGATCCAATTCACCC. It specifies CASRVRSNSP. The CDR3 in full is CASRVRSNSPLHF. The chain combines TRBV11-2 with TRBJ1-6, with D uncertain. Read coverage stops 3 residues before the CDR3 terminus; the germline J gene supplies the remainder. CDR3 size: 13 residues. Trimming took off 6 bases at V and 7 bases at J, with 10 bases between the two ends. Germline CDR1 and CDR2: SGHAT and FQNNGV.

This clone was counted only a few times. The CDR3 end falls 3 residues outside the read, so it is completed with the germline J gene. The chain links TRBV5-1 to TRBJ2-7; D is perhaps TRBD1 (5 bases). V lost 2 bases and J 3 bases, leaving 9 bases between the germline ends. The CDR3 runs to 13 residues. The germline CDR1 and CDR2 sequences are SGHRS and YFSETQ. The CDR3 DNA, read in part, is TGCGCCAGCAGCTTCCGGCAGGGCTACGAG. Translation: CASSFRQGYE. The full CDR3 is CASSFRQGYEQYF.

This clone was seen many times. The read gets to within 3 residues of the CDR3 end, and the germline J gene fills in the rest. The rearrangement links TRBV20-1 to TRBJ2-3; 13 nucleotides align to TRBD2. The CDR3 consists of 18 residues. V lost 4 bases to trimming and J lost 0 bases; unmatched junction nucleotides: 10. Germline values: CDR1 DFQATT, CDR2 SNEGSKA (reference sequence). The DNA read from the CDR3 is TGCAGTGCTACGAGGGGACTAGCGGGAACAGTAAGCACAGATACG. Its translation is CSATRGLAGTVSTDT. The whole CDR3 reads CSATRGLAGTVSTDTQYF.

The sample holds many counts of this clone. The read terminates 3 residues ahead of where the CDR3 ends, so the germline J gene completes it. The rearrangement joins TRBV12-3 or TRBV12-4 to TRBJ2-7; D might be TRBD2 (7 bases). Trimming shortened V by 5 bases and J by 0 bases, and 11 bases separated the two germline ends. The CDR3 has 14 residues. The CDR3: CASSLGGPSYEQYF. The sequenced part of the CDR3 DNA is TGTGCCAGCAGTCTCGGGGGGCCCTCCTACGAG.